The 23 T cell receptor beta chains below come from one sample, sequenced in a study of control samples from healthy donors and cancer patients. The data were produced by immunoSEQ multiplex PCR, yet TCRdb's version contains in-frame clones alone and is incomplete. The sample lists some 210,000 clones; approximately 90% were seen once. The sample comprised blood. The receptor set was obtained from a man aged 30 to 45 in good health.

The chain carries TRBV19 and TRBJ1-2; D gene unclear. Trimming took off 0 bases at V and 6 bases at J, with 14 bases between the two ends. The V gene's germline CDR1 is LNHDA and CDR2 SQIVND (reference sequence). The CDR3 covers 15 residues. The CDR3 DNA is TGTGCCAGTAGTATAGATCTTCCAGGCTACAATGGCTACACCTTC. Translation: CASSIDLPGYNGYTF.

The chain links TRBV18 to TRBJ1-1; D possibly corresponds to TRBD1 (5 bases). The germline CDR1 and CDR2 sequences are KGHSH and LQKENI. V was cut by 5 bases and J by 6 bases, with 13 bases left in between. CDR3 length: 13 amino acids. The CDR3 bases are TGTGCCAGCTCATCCTCCAGGGATCCTGAAGCTTTCTTT. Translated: CASSSSRDPEAFF.

For the CDR3, the DNA is TGTGCCAGCAGAACAGGGTGGGAGTCACCCCTCCACTTT. Translation: CASRTGWESPLHF. V is TRBV12-3 or TRBV12-4 and J is TRBJ1-6; TRBD1 is a possible D gene (6 bases). V lost 6 bases to trimming and J lost 10 bases, with 13 bases between them. The CDR3 totals 13 residues.

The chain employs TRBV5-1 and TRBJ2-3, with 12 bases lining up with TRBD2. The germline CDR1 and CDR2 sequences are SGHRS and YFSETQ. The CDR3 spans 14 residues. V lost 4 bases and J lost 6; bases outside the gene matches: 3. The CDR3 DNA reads TGCGCCAGCAGCGAGACTAGCGGGGGTGATACGCAGTATTTT. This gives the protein CASSETSGGDTQYF. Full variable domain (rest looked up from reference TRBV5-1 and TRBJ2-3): KAGVTQTPRYLIKTRGQQVTLSCSPISGHRSVSWYQQTPGQGLQFLFEYFSETQRNKGNFPGRFSGRQFSNSRSEMNVSTLELGDSALYLCASSETSGGDTQYFGPGTRLTVL.

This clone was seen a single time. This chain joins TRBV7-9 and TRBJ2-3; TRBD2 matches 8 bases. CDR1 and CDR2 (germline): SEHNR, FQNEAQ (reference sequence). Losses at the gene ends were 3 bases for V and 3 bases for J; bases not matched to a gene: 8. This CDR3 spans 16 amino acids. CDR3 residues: CASSFGTRTSTDTQYF. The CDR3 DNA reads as TGTGCCAGCAGCTTCGGGACTAGGACTTCTACAGATACGCAGTATTTT.

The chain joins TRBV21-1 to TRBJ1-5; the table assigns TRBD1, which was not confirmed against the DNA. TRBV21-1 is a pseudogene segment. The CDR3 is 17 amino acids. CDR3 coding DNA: TGTGCCAGCAGCAAAGCCTCATCTAGGGGCGGCAGAGCTTCACAGCATTTT. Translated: CASSKASSRGGRASQHF.

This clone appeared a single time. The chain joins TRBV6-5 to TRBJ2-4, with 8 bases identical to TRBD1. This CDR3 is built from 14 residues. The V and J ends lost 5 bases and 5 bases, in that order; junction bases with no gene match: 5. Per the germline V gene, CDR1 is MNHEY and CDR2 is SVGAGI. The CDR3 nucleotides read TGTGCCAGCAGTACCTCAGGGGGCGAAAACATTCAGTACTTC. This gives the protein CASSTSGGENIQYF.

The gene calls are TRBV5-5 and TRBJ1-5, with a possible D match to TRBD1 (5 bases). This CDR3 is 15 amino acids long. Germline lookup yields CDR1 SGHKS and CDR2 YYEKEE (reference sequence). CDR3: CAPRGGGFSNQPQHF. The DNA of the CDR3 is TGTGCTCCGCGGGGGGGAGGATTTAGCAATCAGCCCCAGCATTTT.

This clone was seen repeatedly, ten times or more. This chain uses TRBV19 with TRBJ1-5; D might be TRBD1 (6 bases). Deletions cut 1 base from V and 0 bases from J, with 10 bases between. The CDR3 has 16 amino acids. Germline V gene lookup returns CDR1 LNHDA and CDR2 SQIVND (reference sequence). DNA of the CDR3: TGTGCCAGTAGTATAGGGACAGCAAGTAGCAATCAGCCCCAGCATTTT. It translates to CASSIGTASSNQPQHF. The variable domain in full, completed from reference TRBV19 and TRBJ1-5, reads DGGITQSPKYLFRKEGQNVTLSCEQNLNHDAMYWYRQDPGQGLRLIYYSQIVNDFQKGDIAEGYSVSREKKESFPLTVTSAQKNPTAFYLCASSIGTASSNQPQHFGDGTRLSIL.

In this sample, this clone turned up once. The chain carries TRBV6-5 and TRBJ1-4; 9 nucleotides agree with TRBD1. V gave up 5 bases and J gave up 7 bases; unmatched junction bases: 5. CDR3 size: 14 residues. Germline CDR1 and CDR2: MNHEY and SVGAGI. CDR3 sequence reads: CASSTGGAGEKLFF. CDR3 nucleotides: TGTGCCAGCAGTACAGGGGGCGCGGGTGAAAAACTGTTTTTT.

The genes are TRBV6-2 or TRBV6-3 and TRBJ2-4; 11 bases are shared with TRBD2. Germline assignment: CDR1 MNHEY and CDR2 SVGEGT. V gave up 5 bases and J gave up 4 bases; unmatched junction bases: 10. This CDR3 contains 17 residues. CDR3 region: CASSPLGLAGGKNIQYF. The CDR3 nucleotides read TGTGCCAGCAGTCCCCTGGGGCTAGCGGGGGGAAAAAACATTCAGTACTTC.

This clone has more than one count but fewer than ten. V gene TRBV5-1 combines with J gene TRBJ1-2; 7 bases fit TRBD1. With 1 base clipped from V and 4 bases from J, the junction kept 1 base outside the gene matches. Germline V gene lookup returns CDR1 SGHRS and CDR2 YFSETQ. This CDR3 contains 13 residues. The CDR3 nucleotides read TGCGCCAGCAGCTTGACAGGGGCCTATGGCTACACCTTC. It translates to CASSLTGAYGYTF.

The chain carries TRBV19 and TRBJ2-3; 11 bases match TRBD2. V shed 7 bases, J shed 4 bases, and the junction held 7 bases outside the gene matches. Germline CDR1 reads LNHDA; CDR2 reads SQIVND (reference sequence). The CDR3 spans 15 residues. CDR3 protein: CASKATSGGADTQYF. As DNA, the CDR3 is TGTGCCAGTAAGGCCACTAGCGGGGGCGCAGATACGCAGTATTTT.

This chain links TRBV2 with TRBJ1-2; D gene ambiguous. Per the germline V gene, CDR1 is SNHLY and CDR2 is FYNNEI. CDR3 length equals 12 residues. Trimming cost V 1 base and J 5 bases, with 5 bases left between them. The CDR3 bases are TGTGCCAGCAGTGAAGGGGTTTATGGCTACACCTTC. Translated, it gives CASSEGVYGYTF.

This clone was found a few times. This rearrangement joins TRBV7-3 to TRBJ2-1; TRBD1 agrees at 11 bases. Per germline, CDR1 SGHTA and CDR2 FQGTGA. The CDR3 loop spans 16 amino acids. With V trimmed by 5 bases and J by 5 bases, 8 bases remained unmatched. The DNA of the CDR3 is TGTGCCAGCAGCCGCTCCCCGGGACAGGGGGACAATGAGCAGTTCTTC. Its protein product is CASSRSPGQGDNEQFF.

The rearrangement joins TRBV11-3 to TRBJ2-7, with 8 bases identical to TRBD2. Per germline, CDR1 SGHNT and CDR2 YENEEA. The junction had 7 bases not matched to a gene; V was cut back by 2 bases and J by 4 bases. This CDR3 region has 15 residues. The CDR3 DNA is TGTGCCAGCAGCTTAACGAGCGGGGGAGGATACGAGCAGTACTTC. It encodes CASSLTSGGGYEQYF. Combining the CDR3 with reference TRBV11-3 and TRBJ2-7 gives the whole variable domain EAGVVQSPRYKIIEKKQPVAFWCNPISGHNTLYWYLQNLGQGPELLIRYENEEAVDDSQLPKDRFSAERLKGVDSTLKIQPAELGDSAVYLCASSLTSGGGYEQYFGPGTRLTVT.

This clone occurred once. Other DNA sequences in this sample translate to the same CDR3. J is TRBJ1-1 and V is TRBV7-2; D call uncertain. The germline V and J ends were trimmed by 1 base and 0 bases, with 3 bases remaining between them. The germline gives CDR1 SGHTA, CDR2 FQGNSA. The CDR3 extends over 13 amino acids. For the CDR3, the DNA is TGTGCCAGCAGCTTAGGGATGAACACTGAAGCTTTCTTT. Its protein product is CASSLGMNTEAFF. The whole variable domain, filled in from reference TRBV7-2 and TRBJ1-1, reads GAGVSQSPSNKVTEKGKDVELRCDPISGHTALYWYRQSLGQGLEFLIYFQGNSAPDKSGLPSDRFSAERTGGSVSTLTIQRTQQEDSAVYLCASSLGMNTEAFFGQGTRLTVV.

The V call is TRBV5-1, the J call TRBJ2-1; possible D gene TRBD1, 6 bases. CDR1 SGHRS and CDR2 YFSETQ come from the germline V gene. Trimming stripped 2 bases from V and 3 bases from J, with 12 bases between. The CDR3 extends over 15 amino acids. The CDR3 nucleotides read TGCGCCAGCAGCTTTTCAGGGGACCTCTACAATGAGCAGTTCTTC. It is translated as CASSFSGDLYNEQFF.

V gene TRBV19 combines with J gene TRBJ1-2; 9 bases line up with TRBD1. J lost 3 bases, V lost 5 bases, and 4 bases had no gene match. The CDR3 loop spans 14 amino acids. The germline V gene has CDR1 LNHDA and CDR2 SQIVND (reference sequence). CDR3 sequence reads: CASSVGQGHYGYTF. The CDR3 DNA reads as TGTGCCAGTAGTGTGGGACAGGGCCACTATGGCTACACCTTC.

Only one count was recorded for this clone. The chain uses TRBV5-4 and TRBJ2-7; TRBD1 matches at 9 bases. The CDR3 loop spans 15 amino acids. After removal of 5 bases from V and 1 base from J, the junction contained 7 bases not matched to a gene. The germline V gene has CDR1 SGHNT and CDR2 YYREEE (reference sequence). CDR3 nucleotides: TGTGCCAGCAGACCGGGACAGGGTGGATCCTACGAGCAGTACTTC. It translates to CASRPGQGGSYEQYF. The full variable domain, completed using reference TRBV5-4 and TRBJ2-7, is ETGVTQSPTHLIKTRGQQVTLRCSSQSGHNTVSWYQQALGQGPQFIFQYYREEENGRGNFPPRFSGLQFPNYSSELNVNALELDDSALYLCASRPGQGGSYEQYFGPGTRLTVT.

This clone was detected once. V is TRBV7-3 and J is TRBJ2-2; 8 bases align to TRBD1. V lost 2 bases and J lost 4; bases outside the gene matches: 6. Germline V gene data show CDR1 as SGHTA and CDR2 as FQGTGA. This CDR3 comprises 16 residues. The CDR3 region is CASSLAQGGFTGELFF. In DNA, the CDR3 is TGTGCCAGCAGCTTAGCACAGGGGGGTTTCACCGGGGAGCTGTTTTTT.

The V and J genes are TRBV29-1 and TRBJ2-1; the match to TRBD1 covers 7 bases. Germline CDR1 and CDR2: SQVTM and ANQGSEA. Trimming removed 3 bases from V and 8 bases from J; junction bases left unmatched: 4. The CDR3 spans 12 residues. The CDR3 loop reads CSVETGIDEQFF. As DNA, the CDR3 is TGCAGCGTTGAGACAGGGATCGATGAGCAGTTCTTC.

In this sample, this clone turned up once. CDR3 amino acids: CASSLDLGRDGYTF. CDR3 nucleotides: TGTGCCAGCAGCTTAGACTTGGGGAGAGATGGCTACACCTTC. This chain links TRBV7-9 with TRBJ1-2; D gene ambiguous. V lost 1 base and J 6 bases, leaving 12 bases between the germline ends. This CDR3 has 14 residues. Looked up from germline, CDR1 is SEHNR and CDR2 is FQNEAQ (reference sequence).